The 2 T cell receptor beta chains below all came from one sample that was sequenced in a study of blood T cell repertoires in COVID-19. Assay: immunoSEQ multiplex PCR; the TCRdb copy retains only in-frame clones and omits some. The table shows 250,000 to 300,000 clones, with approximately 85% occurring only once. What was sequenced was PBMCs or T cells enriched from blood (not recorded which). The receptors originated from a woman aged 25 to 45 who had recovered from COVID-19.

The chain combines TRBV5-1 with TRBJ2-3, with TRBD2 identical over 9 bases. The V gene end was trimmed by 2 bases and the J gene end by 10 bases; junction bases not matched to a gene: 11. Germline V gene lookup returns CDR1 SGHRS and CDR2 YFSETQ. This CDR3 region has 15 residues. The CDR3 sequence: CASSFLAGRLGAQYF. In DNA, the CDR3 is TGCGCCAGCAGCTTTCTAGCGGGGCGATTAGGGGCGCAGTATTTT.

The chain joins TRBV7-9 to TRBJ2-7, with D uncertain. Germline V gene lookup returns CDR1 SEHNR and CDR2 FQNEAQ (reference sequence). The CDR3 sequence is 13 residues long. V was cut by 5 bases and J by 3 bases, with 11 bases left in between. For the CDR3, the DNA is TGTGCCAGCAGCCCTCGTGGCCACTACGAGCAGTACTTC. Protein sequence: CASSPRGHYEQYF.